The 18 T cell receptor beta chains below were found in one sample sequenced in a study of T cell repertoires in cytomegalovirus infection. No cognate antigen is known for these TCRs. TCRdb re-called the reads through MiXCR, storing one row per CDR3 protein. Seen here are around 430,000 distinct CDR3 sequences, about two fifths observed once, and the top ten hold approximately 40%. The material was cultured PBMCs, obtained from culture after CMV antigen stimulation. These receptors originate from a human donor in good health (CMV status not recorded). Some clones in this sample may be carry-over from other donors' samples.

This chain connects TRBV30 to TRBJ1-6; TRBD1 matches 7 bases. The CDR3 contains 15 residues. V gave up 8 bases and J gave up 0 bases; unmatched junction bases: 7. Germline V gene data show CDR1 as GTSNPN and CDR2 as SVGIG (reference sequence). As DNA, the CDR3 is TGTGCCGTACAGGGGCCCAGCTCCTATAATTCACCCCTCCACTTT. Protein product: CAVQGPSSYNSPLHF.

The chain employs TRBV6-2 or TRBV6-3 and TRBJ1-2; perhaps TRBD1 as D (5 bases). Trimming shortened V by 5 bases and J by 7 bases, and 11 bases separated the two germline ends. CDR1 and CDR2 from the germline V gene are MNHEY and SVGEGT. This CDR3 has 12 residues. The CDR3 DNA reads TGTGCCAGCAGTCAGGGAATTGGTGGCTACACCTTC. Its translation: CASSQGIGGYTF.

The table lists this clonotype with many counts. V is TRBV7-2 and J is TRBJ2-7; D may be TRBD1 or TRBD2 (5 bases each). CDR1 SGHTA and CDR2 FQGNSA come from the germline V gene. V was pared by 1 base and J by 3 bases, with 7 bases between. This CDR3 is 13 amino acids long. The CDR3 loop reads CASSLGGGYEQYF. CDR3 nucleotide sequence: TGTGCCAGCAGCTTAGGTGGGGGCTACGAGCAGTACTTC.

This clonotype was counted between two and nine times. The V and J genes are TRBV28 and TRBJ1-5; TRBD1 matches 11 bases. J gave up 6 bases and V 5 bases, and 9 bases lay outside the gene matches. CDR1 MDHEN and CDR2 SYDVKM come from the germline V gene. The CDR3 sequence is 16 residues long. The CDR3 loop is CASSPYGDRGSQPQHF. The DNA of the CDR3 is TGTGCCAGCAGTCCTTATGGGGACAGGGGGAGTCAGCCCCAGCATTTT.

In this sample, this clonotype turned up a few times. V usage is TRBV7-2 and J usage is TRBJ2-3, with 10 bases aligning to TRBD1. The germline gives CDR1 SGHTA, CDR2 FQGNSA. The CDR3 covers 16 residues. The J segment lost 5 bases and the V segment lost 4 bases, leaving 9 bases of the junction unmatched. CDR3 in DNA: TGTGCCAGCAGCTACTGGGACAGGGGATTGAGAGATACGCAGTATTTT. It yields the protein CASSYWDRGLRDTQYF.

The J gene is TRBJ2-7, the V gene TRBV7-8; TRBD1 might be the D (5 bases). The length of the CDR3 is 15 residues. Germline lookup yields CDR1 SGHVS and CDR2 FQNEAQ. Trimming left V 5 bases short and J 3 bases short, with 17 bases between. The DNA for the CDR3 is TGTGCCAGCAGCCCCCGTTGGTCTCAGGGCTACGAGCAGTACTTC. It encodes CASSPRWSQGYEQYF.

The chain has TRBV6-2 or TRBV6-3 and TRBJ2-5; D is ambiguous. V was pared by 6 bases and J by 5 bases, with 7 bases between. The CDR3 has 11 residues. Germline values: CDR1 MNHEY, CDR2 SVGEGT. The CDR3 region has the DNA TGTGCCAGCAGAACAACGGAGACCCAGTACTTC. Translation: CASRTTETQYF.

The chain has TRBV11-2 and TRBJ2-3, with 7 bases aligning to TRBD2. The V and J ends lost 5 bases and 4 bases, in that order; junction bases with no gene match: 9. This CDR3 comprises 15 residues. Germline V gives CDR1 SGHAT, CDR2 FQNNGV. The CDR3 DNA sequence: TGTGCCAGCAGCATCGGACTAGTGGAAGCAGATACGCAGTATTTT. It codes for CASSIGLVEADTQYF.

This chain joins TRBV11-1 and TRBJ2-5; 10 bases are shared with TRBD2. With 4 bases clipped from V and 5 bases from J, the junction kept 4 bases outside the gene matches. CDR1 SGHAT and CDR2 FQDESV come from the germline V gene (reference sequence). CDR3 length equals 14 residues. The CDR3 protein is CASSWGTSEETQYF. For the CDR3, the DNA is TGTGCCAGCAGCTGGGGGACTAGCGAGGAGACCCAGTACTTC.

The chain carries TRBV5-4 and TRBJ2-5, with D perhaps matching TRBD1 (5 bases). The CDR3 consists of 14 residues. The germline V gene encodes CDR1 SGHNT and CDR2 YYREEE (reference sequence). Trimming removed 1 base from V and 2 bases from J, with 9 bases in between. CDR3 protein: CASSLIREQETQYF. The CDR3 coding sequence is TGTGCCAGCAGCTTGATCAGGGAACAAGAGACCCAGTACTTC. The complete variable domain, with remaining parts taken from reference TRBV5-4 and TRBJ2-5, reads ETGVTQSPTHLIKTRGQQVTLRCSSQSGHNTVSWYQQALGQGPQFIFQYYREEENGRGNFPPRFSGLQFPNYSSELNVNALELDDSALYLCASSLIREQETQYFGPGTRLLVL.

The chain combines TRBV28 with TRBJ1-4, with D possibly matching TRBD1 (5 bases). CDR3 size: 16 residues. Germline loops: CDR1 MDHEN, CDR2 SYDVKM. Trimming cost V 5 bases and J 0 bases, with 13 bases left between them. CDR3 DNA sequence: TGTGCCAGCAGTCCCATGGGGCAGGCAACTAATGAAAAACTGTTTTTT. As protein: CASSPMGQATNEKLFF. Supplemented by reference TRBV28 and TRBJ1-4, the full variable domain reads DVKVTQSSRYLVKRTGEKVFLECVQDMDHENMFWYRQDPGLGLRLIYFSYDVKMKEKGDIPEGYSVSREKKERFSLILESASTNQTSMYLCASSPMGQATNEKLFFGSGTQLSVL.

Concerning this clonotype: Since the CDR3 does not end with the conserved phenylalanine or tryptophan, this likely comes from a read error. The DNA is left out, because the CDR3 cannot be placed on it with certainty; the CDR3 is given as TCRdb lists it. V usage is TRBV7-2 and J usage is TRBJ2-7. Germline lookup yields CDR1 SGHTA and CDR2 FQGNSA. The CDR3 region is 11 residues in length, termini included. The CDR3 sequence is CASSLGVGVWL.

A few counts support this clonotype. The rearrangement joins TRBV11-2 to TRBJ2-3; no firm D call. The ends were cut back, 4 bases at V and 3 bases at J, with 11 bases in the middle. The germline V gene has CDR1 SGHAT and CDR2 FQNNGV. CDR3 length: 14 amino acids. CDR3 protein: CASSYGPSTDTQYF. CDR3 DNA sequence: TGTGCCAGCAGCTATGGACCGTCTACAGATACGCAGTATTTT.

This clonotype was observed many times. This rearrangement joins TRBV7-2 to TRBJ2-7; no clear D. V was pared by 5 bases and J by 3 bases, with 5 bases between. Germline V CDR1 and CDR2: SGHTA, FQGNSA. The CDR3 contains 11 residues. In nucleotides, the CDR3 is TGTGCCAGCAGCCTAAACTACGAGCAGTACTTC. This translates into CASSLNYEQYF.

This rearrangement joins TRBV5-6 to TRBJ1-3; possibly TRBD1 for D (6 bases). Per the germline V gene, CDR1 is SGHDT and CDR2 is YYEEEE. This CDR3 is 15 amino acids long. V was cut by 4 bases and J by 5 bases, with 16 bases left in between. The CDR3 DNA is TGTGCCAGCAGCATGTCGGGGGCTTCGAGAAACACCATATATTTT. Encoded protein: CASSMSGASRNTIYF.

This clonotype was found many times. The J gene is TRBJ2-1, the V gene TRBV7-7; weak D call: TRBD2 (5 bases). V dropped 5 bases and J dropped 3 bases, with 17 bases sitting between them. CDR3 length: 16 residues. Germline V lookup: CDR1 SSHAT, CDR2 FNYEAQ (reference sequence). The CDR3: CASSPYPRTGYNEQFF. CDR3 DNA sequence: TGTGCCAGCAGCCCGTATCCGAGGACTGGCTACAATGAGCAGTTCTTC.

The chain links TRBV6-5 to TRBJ2-7; 8 bases match TRBD1. Germline CDR1 MNHEY, CDR2 SVGAGI. This CDR3 is 15 amino acids long. The V and J ends lost 5 bases and 6 bases, in that order; junction bases with no gene match: 12. The CDR3 DNA reads TGTGCCAGCAGTCGTCGGACAGGGAGTCTCGGCGAGCAGTACTTC. It yields the protein CASSRRTGSLGEQYF.

This clonotype was observed many times. The J gene is TRBJ2-5, the V gene TRBV7-2; 9 bases line up with TRBD2. CDR1 and CDR2 (germline): SGHTA, FQGNSA. This CDR3 is 16 amino acids long. Losses at the gene ends were 1 base for V and 1 base for J; bases not matched to a gene: 4. The CDR3 bases are TGTGCCAGCAGCTTAGTGTCTAGCGGGGCCCAAGAGACCCAGTACTTC. Its protein is CASSLVSSGAQETQYF.